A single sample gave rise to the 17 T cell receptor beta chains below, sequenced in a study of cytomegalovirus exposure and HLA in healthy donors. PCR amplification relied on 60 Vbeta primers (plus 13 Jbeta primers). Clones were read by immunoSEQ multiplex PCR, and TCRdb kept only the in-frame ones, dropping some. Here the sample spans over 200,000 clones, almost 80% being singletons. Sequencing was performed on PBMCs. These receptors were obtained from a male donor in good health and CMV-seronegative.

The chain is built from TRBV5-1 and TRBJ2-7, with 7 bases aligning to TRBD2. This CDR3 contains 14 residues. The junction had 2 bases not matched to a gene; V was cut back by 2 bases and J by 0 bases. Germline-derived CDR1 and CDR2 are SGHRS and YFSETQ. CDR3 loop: CASSLGTTSYEQYF. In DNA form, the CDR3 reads TGCGCCAGCAGCTTAGGGACTACCTCCTACGAGCAGTACTTC.

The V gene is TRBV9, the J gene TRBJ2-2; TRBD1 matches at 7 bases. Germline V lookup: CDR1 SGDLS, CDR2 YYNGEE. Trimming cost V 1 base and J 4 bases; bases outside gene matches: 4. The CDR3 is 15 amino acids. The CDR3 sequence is CASSVKSGGTGELFF. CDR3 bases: TGTGCCAGCAGCGTAAAGTCAGGGGGCACCGGGGAGCTGTTTTTT.

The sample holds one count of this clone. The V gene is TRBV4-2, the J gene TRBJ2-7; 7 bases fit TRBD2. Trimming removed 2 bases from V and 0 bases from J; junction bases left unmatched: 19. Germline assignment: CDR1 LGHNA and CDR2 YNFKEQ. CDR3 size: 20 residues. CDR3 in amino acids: CASSQRRTRLHPYLSYEQYF. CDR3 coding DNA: TGTGCCAGCAGCCAACGACGGACTAGATTGCACCCTTACCTCTCCTACGAGCAGTACTTC.

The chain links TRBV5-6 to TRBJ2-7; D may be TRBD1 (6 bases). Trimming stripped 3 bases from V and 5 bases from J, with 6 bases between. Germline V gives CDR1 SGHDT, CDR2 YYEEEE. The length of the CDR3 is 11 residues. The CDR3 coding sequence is TGTGCCAGCAGCTGGACAGACGAGCAGTACTTC. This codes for CASSWTDEQYF.

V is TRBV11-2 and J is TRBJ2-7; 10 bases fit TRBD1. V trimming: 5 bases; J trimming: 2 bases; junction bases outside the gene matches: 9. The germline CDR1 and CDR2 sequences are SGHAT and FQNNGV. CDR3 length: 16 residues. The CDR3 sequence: CASSPQKGTGAYEQYF. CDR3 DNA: TGTGCCAGCAGCCCGCAGAAAGGGACAGGGGCCTACGAGCAGTACTTC.

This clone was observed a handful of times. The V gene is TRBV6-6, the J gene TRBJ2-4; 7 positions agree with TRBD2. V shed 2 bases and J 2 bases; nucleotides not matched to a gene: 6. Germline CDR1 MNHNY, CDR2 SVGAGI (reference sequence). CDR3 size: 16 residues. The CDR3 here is CASSYGWGGSKNIQYF. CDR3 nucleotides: TGTGCCAGCAGTTACGGCTGGGGGGGGTCCAAAAACATTCAGTACTTC.

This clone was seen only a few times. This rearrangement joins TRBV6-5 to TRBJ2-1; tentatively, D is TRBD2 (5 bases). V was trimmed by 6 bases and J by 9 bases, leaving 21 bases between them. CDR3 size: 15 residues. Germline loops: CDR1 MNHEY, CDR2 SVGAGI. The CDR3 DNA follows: TGTGCCAGCAGCCGCGCCGGGATCGGTCGCGGTGAGCAGTTCTTC. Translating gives CASSRAGIGRGEQFF.

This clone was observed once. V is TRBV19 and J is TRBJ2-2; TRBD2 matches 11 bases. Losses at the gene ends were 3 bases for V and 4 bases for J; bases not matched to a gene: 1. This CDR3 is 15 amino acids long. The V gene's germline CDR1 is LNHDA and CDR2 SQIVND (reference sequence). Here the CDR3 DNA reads TGTGCCAGTAGTATGGGGACTAGCGGCACCGGGGAGCTGTTTTTT. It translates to CASSMGTSGTGELFF.

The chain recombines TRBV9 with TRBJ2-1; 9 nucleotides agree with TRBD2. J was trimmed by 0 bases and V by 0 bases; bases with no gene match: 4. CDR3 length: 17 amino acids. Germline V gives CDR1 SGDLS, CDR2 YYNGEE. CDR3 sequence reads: CASSVGVTSGSYNEQFF. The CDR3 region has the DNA TGTGCCAGCAGCGTAGGTGTGACTAGCGGCTCCTACAATGAGCAGTTCTTC.

CDR3 residues: CASSLRDRAGSQPQHF. CDR3 coding DNA: TGTGCCAGCAGTCTACGGGACAGGGCAGGGAGTCAGCCCCAGCATTTT. The chain has TRBV28 and TRBJ1-5, with 9 positions matching TRBD1. V lost 5 bases, J lost 6 bases, and 11 bases stayed unmatched. Germline CDR1 reads MDHEN; CDR2 reads SYDVKM. The CDR3 has 16 residues.

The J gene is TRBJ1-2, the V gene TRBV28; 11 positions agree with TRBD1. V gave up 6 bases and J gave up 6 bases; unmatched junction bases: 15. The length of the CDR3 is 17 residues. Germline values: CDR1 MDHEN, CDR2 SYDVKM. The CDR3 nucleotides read TGTGCCAGCAGCTTTCGAGCCTTAGGACAGGGGGCAGATGGCTACACCTTC. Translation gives CASSFRALGQGADGYTF.

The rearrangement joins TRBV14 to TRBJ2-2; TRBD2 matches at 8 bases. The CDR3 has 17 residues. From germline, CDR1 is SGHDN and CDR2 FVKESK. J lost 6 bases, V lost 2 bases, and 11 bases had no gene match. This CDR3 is CASSQRVPGLGPGELFF. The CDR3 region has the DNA TGTGCCAGCAGCCAAAGGGTTCCGGGACTAGGCCCCGGGGAGCTGTTTTTT.

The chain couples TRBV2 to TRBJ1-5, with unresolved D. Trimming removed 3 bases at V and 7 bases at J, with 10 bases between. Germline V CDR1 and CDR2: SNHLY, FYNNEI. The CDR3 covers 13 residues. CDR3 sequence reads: CASSDGVGQPQHF. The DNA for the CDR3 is TGTGCCAGCAGTGACGGAGTAGGACAGCCCCAGCATTTT.

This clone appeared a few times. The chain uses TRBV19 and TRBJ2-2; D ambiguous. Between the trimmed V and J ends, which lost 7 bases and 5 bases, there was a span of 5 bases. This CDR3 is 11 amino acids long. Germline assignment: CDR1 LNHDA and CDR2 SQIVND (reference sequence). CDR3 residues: CASTQTGELFF. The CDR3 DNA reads TGTGCCAGTACCCAAACCGGGGAGCTGTTTTTT.

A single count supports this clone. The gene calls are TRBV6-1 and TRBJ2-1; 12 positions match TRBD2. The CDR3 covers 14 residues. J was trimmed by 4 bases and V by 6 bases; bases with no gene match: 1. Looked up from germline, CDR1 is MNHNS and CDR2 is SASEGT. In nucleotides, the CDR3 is TGTGCCAGCAGGACTAGCGGGAGTTACAATGAGCAGTTCTTC. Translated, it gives CASRTSGSYNEQFF.

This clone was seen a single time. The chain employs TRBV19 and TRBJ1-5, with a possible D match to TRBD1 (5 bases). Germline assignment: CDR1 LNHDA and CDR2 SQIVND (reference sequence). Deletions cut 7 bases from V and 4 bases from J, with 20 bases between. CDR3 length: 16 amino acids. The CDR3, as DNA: TGTGCCAGTAAGGGCCAGGGAAAGGCCCCAAATCAGCCCCAGCATTTT. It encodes CASKGQGKAPNQPQHF.

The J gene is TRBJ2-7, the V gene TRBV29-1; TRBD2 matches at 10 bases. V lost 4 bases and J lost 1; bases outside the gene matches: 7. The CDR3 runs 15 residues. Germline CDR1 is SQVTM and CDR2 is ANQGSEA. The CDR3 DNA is TGCAGCGTTGCCGCTAGCGGGAGTGGGTCCTACGAGCAGTACTTC. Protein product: CSVAASGSGSYEQYF.